This paragraph covers one T cell receptor (beta chain) sequence. Unstimulated naive, memory, effector memory and TEMRA subsets were subjected to sequencing in three donor pairs. The sample comes from a study of siplizumab effects on memory and regulatory T cells. With 0 bases removed from V and 8 bases from J, the gap between germline ends came to 8 bases. In germline, CDR1 is SGHNT, CDR2 YYREEE (reference sequence). CDR3 length equals 12 residues. The table came from immunoSEQ multiplex PCR; TCRdb's copy has only in-frame clones and leaves some out. The sample has 50,000 or so clones; over 75% are singletons.

The chain recombines TRBV5-4 with TRBJ1-2; no clear D gene. The sequence came from a human donor in good health. Sequencing was done on a sample of naive CD8+ T cells sorted from blood. CDR3 in amino acids: CASSLGAGGYTF. CDR3 nucleotide sequence: TGTGCCAGCAGCTTGGGGGCGGGAGGCTACACCTTC.